The text below deals with one T cell receptor (beta chain). What it binds is unknown. CD45RO-negative, CCR7-selected cells formed the naive CD8 fraction, which excluded terminally differentiated effector memory CD45RA+ cells. Participating donors were healthy, HIV-negative adults free of recent acute infections or vaccinations. The V gene's germline CDR1 is SNHLY and CDR2 FYNNEI. J lost 1 base, V lost 6 bases, and 0 bases had no gene match. This CDR3 region has 15 residues. The record originates from a study of shared clonotypes between healthy human individuals. General observations from the study: Larger richness was generally estimated for naive than memory subsets. The expectation was that sequencing depth would affect clonotype sharing among donors.

As originally analysed: Filtering differed, since immunoSEQ gave only junction sequences and no quality scores. Produced via immunoSEQ multiplex PCR; TCRdb's table is partial and in-frame only. V, J and clone size were drawn from that table, and D and trimming were deduced from the DNA. The table shows 700,000 to 950,000 clones, with about 97% occurring only once. This TCR was sampled from a man younger than 40 in good health. This chain connects TRBV2 to TRBJ2-3, with 14 bases that match TRBD2. Sequenced sample: naive CD8+ T cells sorted from blood. This chain's CDR3 is CASRGLAGGTDTQYF. CDR3 DNA sequence: TGTGCCAGCAGGGGACTAGCGGGGGGCACAGATACGCAGTATTTT.